A single sample gave rise to the 14 T cell receptor beta chains below, sequenced in a study of graft-versus-host responses after intestinal transplantation. These receptors are not linked to any known antigen. The data were produced by immunoSEQ multiplex PCR, yet TCRdb's version contains in-frame clones alone and is incomplete. The profile shows about 150,000 clones, 80% to 95% of them singletons. Sequenced here: unstimulated CD4+ T cells sorted from spleen or lymph node cells, sampled before intestinal transplant. The receptors stem from a human donor who received an intestinal transplant.

This chain links TRBV5-1 with TRBJ1-5; D possibly corresponds to TRBD1 (6 bases). The V and J ends lost 0 bases and 0 bases respectively, with 16 bases between them. Germline lookup yields CDR1 SGHRS and CDR2 YFSETQ. The CDR3 consists of 18 residues. The CDR3 bases are TGCGCCAGCAGCTTGGAAGTTAGGGGGGGAAATAGCAATCAGCCCCAGCATTTT. Residues: CASSLEVRGGNSNQPQHF.

The chain couples TRBV7-8 to TRBJ1-4, with D tentatively TRBD1 (5 bases). Germline V gives CDR1 SGHVS, CDR2 FQNEAQ. V was pared by 2 bases and J by 7 bases, with 14 bases between. The CDR3 runs 15 residues. The CDR3 region is CASSLLEGLGEKLFF. The CDR3 DNA is TGTGCCAGCAGCTTACTGGAGGGACTCGGTGAAAAACTGTTTTTT.

The chain is built from TRBV28 and TRBJ1-1; perhaps TRBD1 as D (6 bases). Trimming removed 2 bases from V and 1 base from J, with 8 bases in between. The CDR3 consists of 14 residues. From germline, CDR1 is MDHEN and CDR2 SYDVKM. The CDR3 DNA follows: TGTGCCAGCAGTTTAGGGGGCAAGAACACTGAAGCTTTCTTT. It yields the protein CASSLGGKNTEAFF.

The chain is built from TRBV6-1 and TRBJ1-2; possible D gene TRBD1, 6 bases. The germline gives CDR1 MNHNS, CDR2 SASEGT. The CDR3 loop spans 14 amino acids. V was shortened by 6 bases and J by 2 bases, with 13 bases between the two germline ends. CDR3: CASRSGALNYGYTF. In DNA, the CDR3 is TGTGCCAGCAGGTCAGGGGCCCTAAACTATGGCTACACCTTC.

V is TRBV27 and J is TRBJ1-2; D gene uncertain. CDR1 MNHEY and CDR2 SMNVEV come from the germline V gene (reference sequence). The CDR3 is 15 residues long. V lost 4 bases and J lost 8, with 20 bases in between. CDR3 protein: CASSWAPDIGGGYTF. In DNA, the CDR3 is TGTGCCAGCAGTTGGGCCCCCGATATCGGAGGGGGCTACACCTTC.

The rearrangement joins TRBV6-5 to TRBJ1-2; D remains unclear. CDR1 is MNHEY, CDR2 SVGAGI, per germline. The CDR3 has 14 residues. The ends were cut back, 2 bases at V and 4 bases at J, with 11 bases in the middle. CDR3 residues: CASSYSQASYGYTF. The CDR3 DNA sequence: TGTGCCAGCAGTTACAGTCAGGCCTCCTATGGCTACACCTTC.

The rearrangement joins TRBV27 to TRBJ1-6; 10 bases line up with TRBD1. Trimming removed 2 bases from V and 9 bases from J; junction bases left unmatched: 4. This CDR3 has 15 residues. CDR1 and CDR2 (germline): MNHEY, SMNVEV (reference sequence). The DNA for the CDR3 is TGTGCCAGCAGTTTAGGGGACAGGGGCGGTTCACCCCTCCACTTT. This codes for CASSLGDRGGSPLHF.

Worth noting for this clone: The same CDR3 arises from other DNA sequences in this sample as well. The CDR3 loop is CASSIRNTEAFF. The DNA for the CDR3 is TGTGCCAGTAGTATAAGGAACACTGAAGCTTTCTTT. The chain has TRBV19 and TRBJ1-1, with D uncertain. The germline V gene encodes CDR1 LNHDA and CDR2 SQIVND (reference sequence). The V end lost 2 bases, the J end lost 1 base, and 2 bases lay between the germline ends. This CDR3 comprises 12 residues.

The chain combines TRBV9 with TRBJ2-5; D remains ambiguous. Germline V CDR1 and CDR2: SGDLS, YYNGEE. V was clipped by 6 bases and J by 7 bases, with 22 bases between them. The CDR3 is 15 residues long. CDR3 DNA: TGTGCCAGCAAAGCCGCGAGAACCTCTACGGGGACCCAGTACTTC. Protein sequence: CASKAARTSTGTQYF.

The V gene is TRBV7-9, the J gene TRBJ2-2, with no clear D. Looked up from germline, CDR1 is SEHNR and CDR2 is FQNEAQ (reference sequence). V lost 5 bases, J lost 6 bases, and 10 bases lay in between. The CDR3 spans 13 residues. The CDR3 sequence is CASSPTAAGELFF. CDR3 in DNA: TGTGCCAGCAGCCCCACTGCGGCCGGGGAGCTGTTTTTT.

The J gene is TRBJ2-1, the V gene TRBV18; 10 nucleotides match TRBD1. V trimming: 3 bases; J trimming: 4 bases; junction bases outside the gene matches: 15. Germline V gene data show CDR1 as KGHSH and CDR2 as LQKENI. The CDR3 loop spans 19 amino acids. The CDR3 nucleotides are TGTGCCAGCTCACCGGGGAGTTGGACAGGGGGGTTTTCTTACAATGAGCAGTTCTTC. Protein: CASSPGSWTGGFSYNEQFF.

The chain couples TRBV28 to TRBJ2-1; D may be TRBD2 (5 bases). This CDR3 is built from 14 residues. The germline CDR1 and CDR2 sequences are MDHEN and SYDVKM. The germline V and J ends were trimmed by 2 bases and 14 bases, with 19 bases remaining between them. CDR3 amino acids: CASSLGGLLLSKFF. The DNA for the CDR3 is TGTGCCAGCAGTTTAGGCGGACTTCTACTGTCCAAGTTCTTC. Full variable domain (missing parts from reference TRBV28 and TRBJ2-1): DVKVTQSSRYLVKRTGEKVFLECVQDMDHENMFWYRQDPGLGLRLIYFSYDVKMKEKGDIPEGYSVSREKKERFSLILESASTNQTSMYLCASSLGGLLLSKFFGPGTRLTVL.

The rearrangement uses TRBV5-1 and TRBJ2-5; D is uncertain. V lost 4 bases to trimming and J lost 5 bases, with 15 bases between them. The CDR3 is 14 residues long. Germline CDR1 SGHRS, CDR2 YFSETQ. CDR3 coding DNA: TGCGCCAGCAGCCTCCCCGGTAGCAGGGAGACCCAGTACTTC. Translation: CASSLPGSRETQYF.

This clone showed up just once. Here the CDR3 reads CASSPLRVGATNEKLFF. Written as DNA, the CDR3 is TGTGCCAGCAGCCCCCTCCGGGTAGGGGCAACTAATGAAAAACTGTTTTTT. The genes are TRBV7-9 and TRBJ1-4, with D possibly matching TRBD1 (5 bases). Germline values: CDR1 SEHNR, CDR2 FQNEAQ (reference sequence). The V gene lost 5 bases and the J gene lost 0 bases, with 16 bases spanning the gap. CDR3 length equals 17 residues.